This record concerns one TCR beta chain sequence. Its target is not known. These data originate in a study of T cell responses to AZD1222 COVID-19 vaccine. V shed 2 bases and J shed 4 bases, with 18 bases lying between them. Germline CDR1 SGHTA, CDR2 FQGNSA. The CDR3 runs 16 residues. Study-level points and caveats: Females made up more of the donors, who were largely white British, and clonal diversity may have come out too low. With dominance at 160-218 and 743-854, vaccine-associated CD4 TCRs spanned spike. Close to half of all spike-specific TCRs reportedly target regions of the variants that are unmutated.

Using immunoSEQ multiplex PCR, the repertoire was profiled, and TCRdb retains in-frame clones only, with some absent. This sample yields around 78,000 clones, of which 80% to 90% are seen a single time; under 30% belongs to the top ten. This chain connects TRBV7-2 to TRBJ2-7; D perhaps matches TRBD2 (6 bases). The receptor was isolated from an adult in good health. Sequenced here: peripheral blood, sampled on day 0 of AZD1222 vaccination. The CDR3: CASSLREAGPGYEQYF. The CDR3, as DNA: TGTGCCAGCAGCTTAAGGGAGGCGGGGCCGGGGTACGAGCAGTACTTC. Using reference TRBV7-2 and TRBJ2-7 for the parts outside the CDR3, the full variable domain is GAGVSQSPSNKVTEKGKDVELRCDPISGHTALYWYRQSLGQGLEFLIYFQGNSAPDKSGLPSDRFSAERTGGSVSTLTIQRTQQEDSAVYLCASSLREAGPGYEQYFGPGTRLTVT.